A single sample is the source of the 27 T cell receptor beta chains below, sequenced in a study of spatial heterogeneity in lung cancer. TCRdb recomputed calls from the 5' RACE reads with MiXCR, one row per CDR3 protein. Seen here are about 36,000 distinct CDR3 sequences, about 7.9% observed once, and the top ten hold around a tenth. Noted time point: blood at routine non-recurrence follow-up after resection. This material consisted of PBMCs, taken at follow-up. The origin of the receptors is a male donor with early-stage non-small cell lung cancer.

This clonotype was picked up many times. J is TRBJ2-7 and V is TRBV5-1, with no clear D. The CDR3 consists of 12 residues. Germline assignment: CDR1 SGHRS and CDR2 YFSETQ. Trimming took 4 bases from V and 4 from J, leaving 9 bases between them. CDR3 region: CASSPVGYEQYF. CDR3 in DNA: TGCGCCAGCAGCCCGGTTGGGTACGAGCAGTACTTC.

The sample holds many counts of this clonotype. The rearrangement joins TRBV29-1 to TRBJ1-2; D gene ambiguous. The V and J ends lost 3 bases and 7 bases respectively, with 9 bases between them. Germline lookup yields CDR1 SQVTM and CDR2 ANQGSEA. This CDR3 has 11 amino acids. CDR3 amino acids: CSVDAASGYTF. CDR3 sequence (DNA): TGCAGCGTTGATGCTGCCAGTGGCTACACCTTC.

This clonotype has at least ten counts. V gene TRBV4-2 combines with J gene TRBJ1-6, with D hard to call. The V end was cut by 0 bases, the J end by 7 bases, with 13 bases between. The germline V gene encodes CDR1 LGHNA and CDR2 YNFKEQ. The CDR3 runs 16 residues. The CDR3 DNA reads as TGTGCCAGCAGCCAAGAGGTTGGGGAGAACAATTCACCCCTCCACTTT. Translation gives CASSQEVGENNSPLHF.

This chain connects TRBV3-1 to TRBJ2-3, with D possibly being TRBD2 (6 bases). The CDR3 totals 15 residues. V was cut by 2 bases and J by 0 bases, with 9 bases left in between. The V gene's germline CDR1 is LGHDT and CDR2 YNNKEL (reference sequence). CDR3 in amino acids: CASSQPGTSTDTQYF. CDR3 nucleotides: TGTGCCAGCAGCCAACCAGGGACTAGCACAGATACGCAGTATTTT.

Written as DNA, the CDR3 is TGTGCCAGCAGCGGTTTTACAGGGTTGGCTTATGAGCAGTTCTTC. Translation gives CASSGFTGLAYEQFF. The rearrangement joins TRBV11-2 to TRBJ2-1; D is perhaps TRBD1 (6 bases). V lost 5 bases and J lost 8, with 19 bases in between. The CDR3 is made up of 15 amino acids. Germline loops: CDR1 SGHAT, CDR2 FQNNGV.

The chain links TRBV19 to TRBJ2-3, with 12 bases identical to TRBD2. Germline lookup yields CDR1 LNHDA and CDR2 SQIVND (reference sequence). V gave up 4 bases and J gave up 2 bases; unmatched junction bases: 7. The CDR3 extends over 17 amino acids. CDR3: CASSSRTSGDHTDTQYF. CDR3 DNA sequence: TGTGCCAGTAGTAGTCGGACTAGCGGGGACCACACAGATACGCAGTATTTT.

This clonotype was recorded at least ten times. J is TRBJ2-7 and V is TRBV12-3 or TRBV12-4; TRBD1 matches at 7 bases. CDR3 length equals 15 residues. V shed 5 bases, J shed 1 base, and the junction held 8 bases outside the gene matches. CDR3 region: CASSPTGVGSYEQYF. Here the CDR3 DNA reads TGTGCCAGCAGTCCCACAGGGGTCGGGTCCTACGAGCAGTACTTC.

This clonotype has a count of ten or more. The V and J genes are TRBV29-1 and TRBJ1-1, with D possibly TRBD1 on 6 matching bases. The V and J ends lost 1 base and 0 bases respectively, with 12 bases between them. CDR1 SQVTM and CDR2 ANQGSEA come from the germline V gene. CDR3 length: 15 residues. Here the CDR3 DNA reads TGCAGCGTTGAAGGGGGGCAGGGCATGAACACTGAAGCTTTCTTT. Encoded protein: CSVEGGQGMNTEAFF. The whole variable domain, filled in from reference TRBV29-1 and TRBJ1-1, reads SAVISQKPSRDICQRGTSLTIQCQVDSQVTMMFWYRQQPGQSLTLIATANQGSEATYESGFVIDKFPISRPNLTFSTLTVSNMSPEDSSIYLCSVEGGQGMNTEAFFGQGTRLTVV.

This clonotype was found many times. The rearrangement links TRBV7-9 to TRBJ2-1; D is ambiguous. CDR3 length equals 12 residues. The germline gives CDR1 SEHNR, CDR2 FQNEAQ (reference sequence). V was shortened by 1 base and J by 10 bases, with 8 bases between the two germline ends. Here the CDR3 DNA reads TGTGCCAGCAGCTTAGAACCAGGCGAGCAGTTCTTC. It is translated as CASSLEPGEQFF.

This clonotype was picked up a small number of times. The gene calls are TRBV18 and TRBJ1-1; D call uncertain. CDR1 is KGHSH, CDR2 LQKENI, per germline. V was cut by 6 bases and J by 1 base, with 9 bases left in between. The CDR3 extends over 13 amino acids. The CDR3 here is CASSPGANTEAFF. DNA of the CDR3: TGTGCCAGCTCCCCGGGAGCGAACACTGAAGCTTTCTTT.

In this sample, this clonotype turned up many times. The V call is TRBV2, the J call TRBJ2-1; D may match TRBD1 or TRBD2 (5 bases each). V shed 8 bases and J shed 1 base, with 15 bases lying between them. Germline loops: CDR1 SNHLY, CDR2 FYNNEI. This CDR3 has 15 residues. CDR3 in amino acids: CASDSRGHSYNEQFF. The CDR3 coding sequence is TGTGCCAGCGATAGCCGGGGCCATTCCTACAATGAGCAGTTCTTC.

This clonotype was seen at least ten times. J is TRBJ1-1 and V is TRBV3-1, with a tentative D call TRBD1 (6 bases). Trimming cost V 4 bases and J 5 bases, with 11 bases left between them. CDR1 is LGHDT, CDR2 YNNKEL, per germline (reference sequence). The CDR3 contains 13 residues. DNA of the CDR3: TGTGCCAGCAGCCCAGGGGTCGGGACTGAAGCTTTCTTT. It yields the protein CASSPGVGTEAFF.

The rearrangement links TRBV7-9 to TRBJ2-7, with 7 positions matching TRBD1. The CDR3 runs 14 residues. Germline V CDR1 and CDR2: SEHNR, FQNEAQ (reference sequence). V lost 5 bases, J lost 6 bases, and 10 bases stayed unmatched. CDR3 in amino acids: CASSLGQPTSEQYF. The CDR3 DNA reads TGTGCCAGCAGCCTGGGACAGCCAACGAGCGAGCAGTACTTC.

This clonotype was counted many times. This rearrangement joins TRBV5-4 to TRBJ1-3; D unresolved. V was clipped by 0 bases and J by 4 bases, with 5 bases between them. Per the germline V gene, CDR1 is SGHNT and CDR2 is YYREEE (reference sequence). This CDR3 has 13 residues. DNA of the CDR3: TGTGCCAGCAGCTTGGGAGTCGGAAACACCATATATTTT. Translated: CASSLGVGNTIYF. The complete variable domain, with remaining parts taken from reference TRBV5-4 and TRBJ1-3, reads ETGVTQSPTHLIKTRGQQVTLRCSSQSGHNTVSWYQQALGQGPQFIFQYYREEENGRGNFPPRFSGLQFPNYSSELNVNALELDDSALYLCASSLGVGNTIYFGEGSWLTVV.

A word on this clonotype: A read error is possible here, since a much larger clone lies one base away. The chain is built from TRBV16 and TRBJ1-1; D gene ambiguous. V lost 1 base and J 9 bases, leaving 12 bases between the germline ends. The CDR3 length is 13 residues. Germline V lookup: CDR1 KGHSY, CDR2 FQNENV. The CDR3 DNA is TGTGCCAGCAGCCAATTACAGTTAAGGAAAGCTTTCTTT. Residues: CASSQLQLRKAFF. The complete variable domain, with remaining parts taken from reference TRBV16 and TRBJ1-1, reads GEEVAQTPKHLVRGEGQKAKLYCAPIKGHSYVFWYQQVLKNEFKFLISFQNENVFDETGMPKERFSAKCLPNSPCSLEIQATKLEDSAVYFCASSQLQLRKAFFGQGTRLTVV.

This clonotype was observed many times. This chain uses TRBV6-4 with TRBJ1-1; D unresolved. Trimming removed 4 bases from V and 1 base from J, with 10 bases in between. The CDR3 is 14 amino acids. Per germline, CDR1 MRHNA and CDR2 SNTAGT. The CDR3 protein is CASSVDGGNTEAFF. The CDR3 DNA follows: TGTGCCAGCAGTGTCGACGGAGGGAACACTGAAGCTTTCTTT.

This chain joins TRBV12-3 or TRBV12-4 and TRBJ2-7, with D unresolved. This CDR3 contains 12 residues. The V and J ends lost 1 base and 8 bases respectively, with 9 bases between them. CDR3 residues: CASSLDSPQQYF. CDR3 bases: TGTGCCAGCAGTTTAGACTCTCCTCAGCAGTACTTC.

This clonotype was picked up many times. V usage is TRBV9 and J usage is TRBJ2-7, with 7 nucleotides matching TRBD1. Germline lookup yields CDR1 SGDLS and CDR2 YYNGEE. This CDR3 has 14 residues. With 5 bases clipped from V and 6 bases from J, the junction kept 11 bases outside the gene matches. CDR3 DNA sequence: TGTGCCAGCAGTACCGACAGGGAGATGAGCGAGCAGTACTTC. Protein sequence: CASSTDREMSEQYF. The full variable domain, with the rest looked up from reference TRBV9 and TRBJ2-7, is DSGVTQTPKHLITATGQRVTLRCSPRSGDLSVYWYQQSLDQGLQFLIQYYNGEERAKGNILERFSAQQFPDLHSELNLSSLELGDSALYFCASSTDREMSEQYFGPGTRLTVT.

At least ten counts were recorded for this clonotype. V gene TRBV3-1 combines with J gene TRBJ1-2; maybe TRBD1 (6 bases). This CDR3 has 12 amino acids. The ends were cut back, 1 base at V and 8 bases at J, with 8 bases in the middle. In germline, CDR1 is LGHDT, CDR2 YNNKEL (reference sequence). DNA for the CDR3: TGTGCCAGCAGCCAAGCCACAGGGGGCTACACCTTC. Residues: CASSQATGGYTF.

In this sample, this clonotype turned up many times. This sequence joins TRBV20-1 and TRBJ1-5, with 8 bases identical to TRBD1. The CDR3 consists of 18 residues. Trimming removed 3 bases from V and 3 bases from J; junction bases left unmatched: 16. In germline, CDR1 is DFQATT, CDR2 SNEGSKA (reference sequence). CDR3 residues: CSARGSPAGTGLNQPQHF. CDR3 nucleotides: TGCAGTGCTAGGGGGTCTCCCGCCGGGACAGGACTCAATCAGCCCCAGCATTTT.

The V gene is TRBV19, the J gene TRBJ2-2; no reliable D call. The V gene lost 1 base and the J gene lost 7 bases, with 7 bases spanning the gap. The CDR3 is made up of 13 amino acids. Germline V gene lookup returns CDR1 LNHDA and CDR2 SQIVND (reference sequence). The CDR3 coding sequence is TGTGCCAGTAGTATAGTCGATGGCGGGGAGCTGTTTTTT. Translating gives CASSIVDGGELFF.

This clonotype has a handful of counts. The V gene is TRBV20-1, the J gene TRBJ2-3; D is perhaps TRBD1 or TRBD2 (6 bases each). This CDR3 is 14 amino acids long. Germline lookup yields CDR1 DFQATT and CDR2 SNEGSKA (reference sequence). The germline V and J ends were trimmed by 3 bases and 2 bases, with 12 bases remaining between them. CDR3 protein: CSARRGADTDTQYF. The CDR3 coding sequence is TGCAGTGCTAGGAGGGGGGCTGACACAGATACGCAGTATTTT.

The table lists this clonotype with many counts. The V call is TRBV5-1, the J call TRBJ2-7, with 7 bases aligning to TRBD2. The CDR3 runs to 16 residues. V was clipped by 4 bases and J by 1 base; unmatched bases: 11. Germline loops: CDR1 SGHRS, CDR2 YFSETQ. Here the CDR3 DNA reads TGCGCCAGCAGCGGGAGGGATGGGGTGAGTTCCTACGAGCAGTACTTC. Protein: CASSGRDGVSSYEQYF.

The chain employs TRBV7-9 and TRBJ1-6; 7 nucleotides line up with TRBD1. Germline lookup yields CDR1 SEHNR and CDR2 FQNEAQ (reference sequence). With 4 bases clipped from V and 7 bases from J, the junction kept 10 bases outside the gene matches. CDR3 length equals 16 residues. Here the CDR3 DNA reads TGTGCCAGCAGCTGGACACAGGGGAGCCCCAATTCACCCCTCCACTTT. Its translation is CASSWTQGSPNSPLHF. The whole variable domain, remainder taken from reference TRBV7-9 and TRBJ1-6, is DTGVSQNPRHKITKRGQNVTFRCDPISEHNRLYWYRQTLGQGPEFLTYFQNEAQLEKSRLLSDRFSAERPKGSFSTLEIQRTEQGDSAMYLCASSWTQGSPNSPLHFGNGTRLTVT.

This clonotype came up many times. The chain combines TRBV4-1 with TRBJ2-7; D is undetermined. In germline, CDR1 is MGHRA, CDR2 YSYEKL. The CDR3 is made up of 14 amino acids. Trimming stripped 1 base from V and 0 bases from J, with 7 bases between. The CDR3 loop reads CASSQGHPSYEQYF. CDR3 nucleotides: TGCGCCAGCAGCCAAGGACACCCCTCCTACGAGCAGTACTTC.

Ten or more counts support this clonotype. This chain links TRBV30 with TRBJ2-2, with 7 bases that match TRBD1. The ends lost 2 bases at V and 3 bases at J; junction bases unmatched: 12. This CDR3 contains 17 residues. The V gene's germline CDR1 is GTSNPN and CDR2 SVGIG (reference sequence). The CDR3 DNA is TGTGCCTGGAGTCCATCTTGGGGCAGGGGGTACACCGGGGAGCTGTTTTTT. Protein: CAWSPSWGRGYTGELFF.

This clonotype was counted at least ten times. The chain links TRBV5-1 to TRBJ2-7; D remains unclear. Germline assignment: CDR1 SGHRS and CDR2 YFSETQ. This CDR3 region has 14 residues. V lost 7 bases and J lost 0, with 14 bases in between. For the CDR3, the DNA is TGCGCCAGCGGCGCCGGCCAGAGCTCCTACGAGCAGTACTTC. Its protein is CASGAGQSSYEQYF.